This passage covers 21 T cell receptor beta chains from one sample sequenced in a study of molecular identifiers for immune sequencing clone quantification. TCRdb re-called the PCR reads with MiXCR, one entry per CDR3 protein. The table lists some 96,000 distinct CDR3 sequences, 24% of them singletons, with approximately 0.94% in the top ten. Specimen: naive CD8+ T cells from blood, with Jurkat cell RNA spiked in. Subset reported: FACS-sorted CD8+CD4-CCR7+CD45RA+ naive T cells. The receptors here all came from a human donor in good health. Some libraries in this study had Jurkat cell RNA spiked in.

This clonotype was seen a single time. A much larger clone differs from this one at a single base, so this may be a read error. The chain uses TRBV5-1 and TRBJ2-2; 8 bases match TRBD1. Looked up from germline, CDR1 is SGHRS and CDR2 is YFSETQ. CDR3 length: 14 amino acids. V was clipped by 1 base and J by 6 bases; unmatched bases: 2. The CDR3 nucleotides read TGCGCCAGCAGCTTGAGACAGGGGTCCGGGGAGCTGTTTTTT. It codes for CASSLRQGSGELFF.

As to this clonotype: This may arise from a read error, as a much more abundant clone is one base away. This chain uses TRBV5-1 with TRBJ2-1; maybe TRBD1 (6 bases). The CDR3 sequence is 12 residues long. The germline V gene encodes CDR1 SGHRS and CDR2 YFSETQ. V shed 4 bases and J shed 15 bases, with 17 bases lying between them. CDR3 amino acids: CASSPEQGMWFF. The CDR3 bases are TGCGCCAGCAGCCCGGAACAGGGTATGTGGTTCTTC. Filled out from reference TRBV5-1 and TRBJ2-1, the complete variable domain reads KAGVTQTPRYLIKTRGQQVTLSCSPISGHRSVSWYQQTPGQGLQFLFEYFSETQRNKGNFPGRFSGRQFSNSRSEMNVSTLELGDSALYLCASSPEQGMWFFGPGTRLTVL.

This clonotype showed up many times. This chain joins TRBV9 and TRBJ1-1; D might be TRBD1 (6 bases). The CDR3 is 20 amino acids. Germline CDR1 and CDR2: SGDLS and YYNGEE. Trimming removed 3 bases at V and 1 base at J, with 28 bases between. The CDR3 here is CASSAYLSPEIGQKNTEAFF. The CDR3 coding sequence is TGTGCCAGCAGCGCATACCTGTCACCCGAAATTGGACAGAAGAACACTGAAGCTTTCTTT.

This clonotype was found many times. This rearrangement joins TRBV5-4 to TRBJ2-7; D is unclear. The CDR3 spans 16 residues. Between the trimmed V and J ends, which lost 0 bases and 2 bases, there was a span of 15 bases. From germline, CDR1 is SGHNT and CDR2 YYREEE (reference sequence). The CDR3 DNA follows: TGTGCCAGCAGCTTGGGTAATCTGGCGCTTACCTACGAGCAGTACTTC. The encoded protein is CASSLGNLALTYEQYF.

The V gene is TRBV29-1, the J gene TRBJ1-2; D ambiguous. The V gene lost 1 base and the J gene lost 3 bases, with 9 bases spanning the gap. The V gene's germline CDR1 is SQVTM and CDR2 ANQGSEA. The CDR3 totals 13 residues. The CDR3 nucleotides are TGCAGCGTTGAAGTCAGCCCAGACTATGGCTACACCTTC. It encodes CSVEVSPDYGYTF.

As regards this clonotype: This may arise from a read error, as a much more abundant clone is one base away. The chain has TRBV28 and TRBJ1-1; TRBD1 matches 7 bases. The germline gives CDR1 MDHEN, CDR2 SYDVKM. V lost 7 bases, J lost 8 bases, and 7 bases stayed unmatched. The CDR3 is 12 residues long. CDR3 protein: CASTLDRQEAFF. In DNA, the CDR3 is TGTGCCAGCACCCTGGACAGGCAGGAAGCTTTCTTT. The full variable domain, its missing parts supplied by reference TRBV28 and TRBJ1-1, is DVKVTQSSRYLVKRTGEKVFLECVQDMDHENMFWYRQDPGLGLRLIYFSYDVKMKEKGDIPEGYSVSREKKERFSLILESASTNQTSMYLCASTLDRQEAFFGQGTRLTVV.

This clonotype was detected many times. The rearrangement joins TRBV20-1 to TRBJ2-7, with D perhaps TRBD2 (5 bases). Trimming cost V 3 bases and J 3 bases, with 6 bases left between them. CDR1 DFQATT and CDR2 SNEGSKA come from the germline V gene (reference sequence). This CDR3 comprises 11 residues. The CDR3 reads CSARGSYEQYF. CDR3 DNA: TGCAGTGCTAGGGGGAGCTACGAGCAGTACTTC.

Many counts were recorded for this clonotype. The V call is TRBV5-4, the J call TRBJ2-3, with D unclear. The CDR3 length is 13 residues. V dropped 4 bases and J dropped 4 bases, with 10 bases sitting between them. Per germline, CDR1 SGHNT and CDR2 YYREEE (reference sequence). In DNA form, the CDR3 reads TGTGCCAGCAGCGGAGCGCTGGCAGATACGCAGTATTTT. Translating it yields CASSGALADTQYF.

This clonotype has a count of ten or more. This CDR3 reads CSARFKRDYNEQFF. CDR3 DNA: TGCAGTGCTAGATTCAAGCGGGACTACAATGAGCAGTTCTTC. This rearrangement joins TRBV20-1 to TRBJ2-1; 7 bases are shared with TRBD2. The J segment lost 3 bases and the V segment lost 2 bases, leaving 4 bases of the junction unmatched. The CDR3 has 14 residues. The germline CDR1 and CDR2 sequences are DFQATT and SNEGSKA (reference sequence).

This clonotype was detected many times. The DNA for the CDR3 is TGCAGCGTTGAGAGCAGGGGGGTCGGGGAGACCCAGTACTTC. This codes for CSVESRGVGETQYF. This sequence joins TRBV29-1 and TRBJ2-5, with D perhaps TRBD1 (7 bases). Looked up from germline, CDR1 is SQVTM and CDR2 is ANQGSEA. The CDR3 loop spans 14 amino acids. Between the trimmed V and J ends, which lost 3 bases and 5 bases, there was a span of 16 bases.

This clonotype was detected many times. The J gene is TRBJ2-5, the V gene TRBV10-1, with D perhaps TRBD2 (5 bases). The CDR3 loop spans 14 amino acids. Between the trimmed V and J ends, which lost 0 bases and 5 bases, there was a span of 10 bases. Germline CDR1 is WNHNN and CDR2 is SYGVQD (reference sequence). The CDR3 protein is CASSESYGVETQYF. DNA for the CDR3: TGCGCCAGCAGTGAGTCTTACGGGGTGGAGACCCAGTACTTC.

Many counts were recorded for this clonotype. In nucleotides, the CDR3 is TGTGCCAGCAGTACTTACGAGCAGTACTTC. Protein product: CASSTYEQYF. The gene calls are TRBV28 and TRBJ2-7; unclear D gene. Germline-derived CDR1 and CDR2 are MDHEN and SYDVKM. The V gene lost 5 bases and the J gene lost 4 bases, with 3 bases spanning the gap. The CDR3 has 10 residues.

Ten or more counts support this clonotype. V is TRBV9 and J is TRBJ2-7, with 10 bases identical to TRBD2. The V gene's germline CDR1 is SGDLS and CDR2 YYNGEE. V gave up 3 bases and J gave up 3 bases; unmatched junction bases: 6. The CDR3 is made up of 15 amino acids. The CDR3 DNA is TGTGCCAGCAGCGCGGGGACTAGCGCCTTCTACGAGCAGTACTTC. It encodes CASSAGTSAFYEQYF.

As concerns this clonotype: A single base separates this from a much larger clone, so it may be a read error. The V gene is TRBV28, the J gene TRBJ2-2, with 9 bases fitting TRBD1. In germline, CDR1 is MDHEN, CDR2 SYDVKM. The length of the CDR3 is 15 residues. The DNA of the CDR3 is TGTGCCAGCAGTTTACGGGACAGGGATGCCGGGGAGCTGTTGTTT. Residues: CASSLRDRDAGELLF.

Many counts were recorded for this clonotype. V usage is TRBV12-3 or TRBV12-4 and J usage is TRBJ1-4; D remains ambiguous. CDR3 length: 16 amino acids. The V end lost 5 bases, the J end lost 0 bases, and 13 bases lay between the germline ends. Here the CDR3 reads CASSPLDDTTNEKLFF. The CDR3 region has the DNA TGTGCCAGCAGTCCGCTCGACGATACAACTAATGAAAAACTGTTTTTT.

In regard to this clonotype: The germline gene is not matched at one end of the junction; a read error may be the cause. The chain has TRBV13 and TRBJ2-7; 12 nucleotides match TRBD2. Germline V gives CDR1 PRHDT, CDR2 FYEKMQ (reference sequence). The CDR3 is 16 residues long. This CDR3 reads CASSWTSGASGHEQYF. In DNA, the CDR3 is TGTGCCAGCAGCTGGACTAGCGGGGCGTCCGGGCACGAGCAGTACTTT.

This clonotype was found many times. The J gene is TRBJ1-1, the V gene TRBV5-6, with D unclear. Trimming cost V 7 bases and J 7 bases, with 11 bases left between them. Germline V CDR1 and CDR2: SGHDT, YYEEEE. This CDR3 is 11 amino acids long. The DNA for the CDR3 is TGTGCCAGCTTCGCGGAGGGTGAAGCTTTCTTT. It encodes CASFAEGEAFF.

This clonotype occurred many times. This chain links TRBV5-4 with TRBJ2-7, with D hard to call. The CDR3 is made up of 14 amino acids. Trimming took off 0 bases at V and 2 bases at J, with 9 bases between the two ends. Per germline, CDR1 SGHNT and CDR2 YYREEE (reference sequence). CDR3 DNA sequence: TGTGCCAGCAGCTTGGGTCTGGCCCCCTACGAGCAGTACTTC. Translating gives CASSLGLAPYEQYF.

This clonotype has ten or more counts. The chain combines TRBV5-1 with TRBJ1-3; possibly TRBD1 for D (5 bases). The CDR3 covers 17 residues. Germline values: CDR1 SGHRS, CDR2 YFSETQ. Trimming left V 3 bases short and J 8 bases short, with 24 bases between. CDR3 in amino acids: CASSSTPGPDMTDTIYF. The CDR3 DNA follows: TGCGCCAGCAGCTCTACCCCAGGGCCTGATATGACGGACACCATATATTTT.

This clonotype showed up many times. The chain uses TRBV7-9 and TRBJ1-3, with 7 bases that match TRBD1. CDR1 and CDR2 from the germline V gene are SEHNR and FQNEAQ (reference sequence). The J segment lost 0 bases and the V segment lost 5 bases, leaving 10 bases of the junction unmatched. This CDR3 region has 17 residues. For the CDR3, the DNA is TGTGCCAGCAGCCCCCCCCGGGACAGTTACTCTGGAAACACCATATATTTT. It yields the protein CASSPPRDSYSGNTIYF.

For this clonotype: A read error may be the cause here, since a much bigger clone is one base away. The chain recombines TRBV27 with TRBJ2-2; 11 bases line up with TRBD1. The CDR3 is 14 amino acids. Germline V gives CDR1 MNHEY, CDR2 SMNVEV (reference sequence). CDR3 coding DNA: TGTGCCAGCAGGCCGGGACAGGGGGTCGGGGAGCTGTTATTT. It encodes CASRPGQGVGELLF.